The clone carrying this T cell receptor (beta chain) was picked up a small number of times. Its antigen is not identified. This record comes from a study of T-cell memory formation after mild COVID-19. Study-wide context: Largely, TCR clusters stayed within a single donor. General study points: Some clones that responded were present in memory (sampled pre-infection), which suggests cross-reactive memory joined. Clones shrinking from day 15 to 85 showed even CD4/CD8 mixes; later expanders tilted CD4+.

Each CDR3 protein gets one entry after TCRdb re-called the 5' RACE reads with MiXCR. In the table there are 150,000 to 200,000 distinct CDR3 sequences, around a tenth of which are singletons. The source of this sequence is a man between 18 and 29 years old who had mild COVID-19 (a few samples of this study predate the infection). Cell type and time point are not known. Sequencing used PBMCs or a T cell subset sorted from them (not recorded which).

The CDR3 nucleotides read TGTGCCAGCAGTTCCTCCCGGAGTCCCCCCCACGGGGGTTTCTTT. Its translation: CASSSSRSPPHGGFF. The chain has TRBV12-3 or TRBV12-4 and TRBJ1-1; TRBD1 might be the D (5 bases). Trimming shortened V by 4 bases and J by 13 bases, and 25 bases separated the two germline ends. CDR3 size: 15 residues.